This entry concerns a single T cell receptor beta chain. Original analysis: By means of reference gene primer amplification, nucleated cell counts were estimated. Assay used: immunoSEQ multiplex PCR; TCRdb lists only in-frame clones, some missing. V, J and clone size were drawn from that table, and D and trimming were deduced from the DNA. The sample lists 100,000 to 110,000 clones, about 89% seen once, with around 2.1% in the top ten. V shed 4 bases and J 5 bases; nucleotides not matched to a gene: 8. This CDR3 region has 15 residues. Germline loops: CDR1 MRHNA, CDR2 SNTAGT. The source of the sample is a study of blood T cell repertoires in COVID-19. Looking at the study overall: The United States, Italy and Spain provided the acute and convalescent COVID-19 samples. Sources were T cells, B-cell-depleted T cells, or PBMCs; the material itself was cDNA or gDNA.

The receptor's source is a man between 45 and 60 years old with active COVID-19. This sequence joins TRBV6-4 and TRBJ2-3; 8 bases are a match to TRBD2. Sample: peripheral blood. CDR3 nucleotide sequence: TGTGCCAGCAGTGTTACGGGGGGGACCGGAGATACGCAGTATTTT. It yields the protein CASSVTGGTGDTQYF.